Listed below are T cell receptor beta chains from one sample, sequenced in a study of vaccination effects on CD4 cells after COVID-19. No antigen has been assigned to these receptors. Assay used: immunoSEQ multiplex PCR; TCRdb lists only in-frame clones, some missing. Here the sample spans tens of thousands of clones, 50% to 70% being singletons. The specimen comprised CD4+ T cells from PBMCs cultured without peptide, sampled before COVID-19 vaccination. The receptors derive from a human donor who received a COVID-19 vaccine. Each CDR3 is given with its conserved first and last residue. A D gene is named only where the DNA matches it firmly. The size field is filled for only some rows; it gives once, few, many or a size class.

>TRBJ2-7|TRBV5-1|TRBD1|.
TGCGCCAGCAGCCCGGGACAGCCCCCCTACGAGCAGTACTTC
CASSPGQPPYEQYF
>TRBJ2-3|TRBV9|.|.
TGTGCCAGCAGCGGGAAACCGGGGGATACGCAGTATTTT
CASSGKPGDTQYF
>TRBJ1-2|TRBV6-1|TRBD1|.
TGTGCCAGCAGTGACCACAGGGGGCGGGACTATGGCTACACCTTC
CASSDHRGRDYGYTF
>TRBJ1-1|TRBV2|TRBD1|.
TGTGCCAGCAAGACGGACAGGGGCATGAACACTGAAGCTTTCTTT
CASKTDRGMNTEAFF
>TRBJ1-2|TRBV20-1|.|many
TGCAGTGCCCAGGACAGTCCTGGCTACACCTTC
CSAQDSPGYTF
>TRBJ2-2|TRBV6-5|.|.
TGTGCCAGCAGGGGCAAGGGTGACTCCACCGGGGAGCTGTTTTTT
CASRGKGDSTGELFF
>TRBJ1-1|TRBV19|.|few
TGTGCCAGTAGTATCCGGGGGGTAGAGACTGAAGCTTTCTTT
CASSIRGVETEAFF
>TRBJ2-3|TRBV19|.|.
TGTGCCAGTAGTCCCGTACGGGTTTCTCTCACAGATACGCAGTATTTT
CASSPVRVSLTDTQYF
>TRBJ2-7|TRBV28|.|.
TGTGCCAGCAGTTTTACCGAGCAGTACTTC
CASSFTEQYF
>TRBJ1-4|TRBV28|.|once
TGTGCCAGCAGTCTCCGGACCAACTGGGGAACTAATGAAAAACTGTTTTTT
CASSLRTNWGTNEKLFF
>TRBJ2-2|TRBV6-5|.|few
TGTGCCAGCAAGGGGGGGCAGAACACCGGGGAGCTGTTTTTT
CASKGGQNTGELFF
>TRBJ1-1|TRBV11-3|TRBD1|once
TGTGCCAGCAGCTCCTCGCGACAGGGTACTGAAGCTTTCTTT
CASSSSRQGTEAFF
>TRBJ2-1|TRBV7-9|.|few
TGTGCCAGCAGCCTAGGGTTCTACAATGAGCAGTTCTTC
CASSLGFYNEQFF
>TRBJ1-1|TRBV9|TRBD1|.
TGTGCCAGCAGCTTCGACAGGGAGAACACTGAAGCTTTCTTT
CASSFDRENTEAFF
>TRBJ1-2|TRBV4-3|TRBD1|.
TGCGCCAGCAGCCGGATCGGGACAGACTATGGCTACACCTTC
CASSRIGTDYGYTF